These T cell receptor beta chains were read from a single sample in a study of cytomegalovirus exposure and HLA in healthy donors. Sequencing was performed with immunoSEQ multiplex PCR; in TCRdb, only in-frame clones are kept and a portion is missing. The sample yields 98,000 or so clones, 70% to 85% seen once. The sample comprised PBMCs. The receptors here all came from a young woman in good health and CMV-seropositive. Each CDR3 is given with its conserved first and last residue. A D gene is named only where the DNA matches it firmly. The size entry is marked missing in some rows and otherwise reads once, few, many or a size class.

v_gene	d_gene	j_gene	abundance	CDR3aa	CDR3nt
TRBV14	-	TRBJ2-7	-	CASSHFAAGFYEQYF	TGTGCCAGCAGCCATTTTGCGGCGGGGTTCTACGAGCAGTACTTC
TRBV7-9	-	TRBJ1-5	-	CASSLPGQPQHF	TGTGCCAGCAGCTTACCAGGTCAGCCCCAGCATTTT
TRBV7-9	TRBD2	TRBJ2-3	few	CASSLPVLAGETPHF	TGTGCCAGCAGCTTACCCGTACTAGCGGGAGAAACCCCCCATTTT
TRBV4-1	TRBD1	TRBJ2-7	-	CASSLRQGYEQYF	TGCGCCAGCAGCCTCCGACAGGGTTACGAGCAGTACTTC
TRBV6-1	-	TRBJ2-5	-	CASSEAYFETQYF	TGTGCCAGCAGTGAAGCGTATTTCGAGACCCAGTACTTC
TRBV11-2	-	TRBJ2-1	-	CASSSSPQANEQFF	TGTGCCAGCAGCAGTAGCCCCCAAGCCAATGAGCAGTTCTTC
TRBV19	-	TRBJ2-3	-	CASISGTGLADTQYF	TGTGCCAGTATTAGCGGGACAGGGCTCGCAGATACGCAGTATTTT
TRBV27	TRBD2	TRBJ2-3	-	CASSSPASGWADTQYF	TGTGCCAGCAGTTCCCCGGCTAGCGGGTGGGCAGATACGCAGTATTTT
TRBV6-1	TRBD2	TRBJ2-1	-	CASSERTGGSEQFF	TGTGCCAGCAGTGAAAGAACGGGAGGCTCTGAGCAGTTCTTC
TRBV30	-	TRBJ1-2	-	CAWTRDTGIPYGYTF	TGTGCCTGGACTAGAGATACAGGTATTCCTTATGGCTACACCTTC
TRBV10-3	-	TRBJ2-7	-	CAISTSSYEQYF	TGTGCCATCAGTACGAGCTCCTACGAGCAGTACTTC
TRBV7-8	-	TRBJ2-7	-	CASSLLGGSYEQYF	TGTGCCAGCAGCTTATTGGGGGGCTCCTACGAGCAGTACTTC
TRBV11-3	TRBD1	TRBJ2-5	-	CASSLTLTGDRETQYF	TGTGCCAGCAGCTTGACCCTGACAGGGGACCGGGAGACCCAGTACTTC
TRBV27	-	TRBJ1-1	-	CASSTSTGGTEAFF	-
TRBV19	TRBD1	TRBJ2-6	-	CASSISRPGTGTSGANVLTF	TGTGCCAGTAGTATATCCCGTCCCGGGACAGGGACCTCTGGGGCCAACGTCCTGACTTTC
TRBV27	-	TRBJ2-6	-	CASSPLTGANVLTF	TGTGCCAGCAGTCCACTTACCGGGGCCAACGTCCTGACTTTC
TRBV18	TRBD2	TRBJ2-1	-	CASSATGTSSDEQFF	TGTGCCAGCTCTGCTACCGGGACTAGCAGCGATGAGCAGTTCTTC
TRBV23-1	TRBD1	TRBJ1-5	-	CASNQRGTGPTAHNQPQHF	TGCGCCAGCAACCAGAGGGGGACAGGGCCAACCGCGCACAATCAGCCCCAGCATTTT
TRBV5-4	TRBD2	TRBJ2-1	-	CASSLSGSPLLLSNEQFF	TGTGCCAGCAGCTTAAGCGGGAGCCCGCTACTTCTGTCCAATGAGCAGTTCTTC
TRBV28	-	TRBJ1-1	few	CASSLGGGNTEAFF	TGTGCCAGCAGTTTAGGGGGGGGGAACACTGAAGCTTTCTTT
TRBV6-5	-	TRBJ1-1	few	CASSSGAPTNTEAFF	TGTGCCAGCAGTTCTGGGGCCCCGACTAACACTGAAGCTTTCTTT
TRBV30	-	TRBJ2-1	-	CAWRERNEQFF	TGTGCCTGGCGGGAGCGGAATGAGCAGTTCTTC
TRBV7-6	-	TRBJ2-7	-	CASSLEGETGYEQYF	TGTGCCAGCAGCTTAGAAGGGGAAACGGGCTACGAGCAGTACTTC
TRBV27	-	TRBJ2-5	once	CASSSRVETRPETQYF	TGTGCCAGCAGTTCCCGGGTCGAGACTCGGCCAGAGACCCAGTACTTC
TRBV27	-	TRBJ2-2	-	CASSLQPRGTGELFF	TGTGCCAGCAGTTTACAACCCAGGGGCACCGGGGAGCTGTTTTTT
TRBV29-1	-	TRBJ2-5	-	CSVEVPVTGTQYF	TGCAGCGTTGAAGTCCCTGTGACGGGGACCCAGTACTTC
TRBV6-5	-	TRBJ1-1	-	CASSYSRRRGTEAFF	TGTGCCAGCAGTTACTCACGCCGTCGGGGCACTGAAGCTTTCTTT
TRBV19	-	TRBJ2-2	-	CASSTQGRNTGELFF	TGTGCCAGTAGTACACAGGGACGTAACACCGGGGAGCTGTTTTTT
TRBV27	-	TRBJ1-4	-	CASSLWGDGEKLFF	TGTGCCAGCAGTTTATGGGGAGACGGTGAAAAACTGTTTTTT
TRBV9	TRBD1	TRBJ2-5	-	CASSPGQGERETQYF	TGTGCCAGCAGCCCAGGACAGGGGGAGAGGGAGACCCAGTACTTC
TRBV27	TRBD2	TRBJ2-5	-	CASSPIAGGEETQYF	TGTGCCAGCAGTCCAATAGCGGGAGGGGAAGAGACCCAGTACTTC
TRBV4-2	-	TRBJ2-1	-	CASSQERRLPTSYNEQFF	TGTGCCAGCAGCCAAGAAAGGAGACTCCCGACGTCCTACAATGAGCAGTTCTTC
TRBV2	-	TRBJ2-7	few	CASSYRSSYEQYF	TGTGCCAGCAGTTACAGGAGCTCCTACGAGCAGTACTTC
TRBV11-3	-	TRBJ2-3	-	CASSGSGRPRGGGTDTQYF	TGTGCCAGCAGTGGTTCCGGGAGGCCGAGAGGGGGAGGCACAGATACGCAGTATTTT
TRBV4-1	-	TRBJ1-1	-	CASSQAGTEAFF	TGCGCCAGCAGCCAGGCAGGGACTGAAGCTTTCTTT
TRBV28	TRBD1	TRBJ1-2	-	CASSFPAANRGRTYGYTF	TGTGCCAGCAGTTTCCCTGCTGCCAACAGGGGGCGCACCTATGGCTACACCTTC
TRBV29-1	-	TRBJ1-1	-	CSVVGGMNTEAFF	TGCAGCGTTGTCGGGGGTATGAACACTGAAGCTTTCTTT
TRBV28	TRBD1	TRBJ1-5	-	CASSPGGIQPQHF	TGTGCCAGCAGTCCAGGGGGTATCCAGCCCCAGCATTTT
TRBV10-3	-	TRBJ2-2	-	CAISDKGTPAVAGELFF	TGTGCCATCAGTGATAAGGGGACACCCGCTGTGGCCGGGGAGCTGTTTTTT
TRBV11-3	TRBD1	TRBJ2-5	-	CASSSGQGAEETQYF	TGTGCCAGCAGCTCGGGACAGGGGGCTGAAGAGACCCAGTACTTC
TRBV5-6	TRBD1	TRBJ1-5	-	CASSLQGVNQPQHF	TGTGCCAGCAGCTTACAGGGGGTAAATCAGCCCCAGCATTTT
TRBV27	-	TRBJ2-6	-	CASSLGKGANVLTF	TGTGCCAGCAGTTTGGGCAAAGGGGCCAACGTCCTGACTTTC
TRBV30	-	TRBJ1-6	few	CAWKLTLTSQNNSPLHF	TGTGCCTGGAAGTTAACTCTAACTAGTCAAAATAATTCACCCCTCCACTTT
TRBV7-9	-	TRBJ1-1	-	CASSPYPGQLNTEAFF	TGTGCCAGCAGCCCATATCCCGGACAACTGAACACTGAAGCTTTCTTT
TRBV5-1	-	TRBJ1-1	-	CASSAQGNTEAFF	TGCGCCAGCAGCGCACAGGGGAACACTGAAGCTTTCTTT